This T cell receptor (beta chain) comes out of a study of T-cell memory formation after mild COVID-19. Study background: TCR clustering was largely donor specific.

The germline gives CDR1 DFQATT, CDR2 SNEGSKA (reference sequence). Trimming removed 3 bases at V and 1 base at J, with 18 bases between. This CDR3 comprises 16 residues. Regarding the study as a whole: Shrinking CD4+ clones were chiefly CM and EM; CD8+ ones were chiefly EMRA. Nothing confirmed that second-wave clones peaking on day 37 were specific for SARS-CoV-2.

Remarks on this clonotype: Its antigen is still unknown.

TCRdb re-called the 5' RACE reads with MiXCR, one entry per CDR3 protein. The repertoire includes 360,000 or so distinct CDR3 sequences, approximately 27% of them detected once, and about 13% sits in the top ten. The rearrangement joins TRBV20-1 to TRBJ2-5; D is possibly TRBD2 (5 bases). The sequence derives from an adult woman who had mild COVID-19 (a few samples of this study predate the infection). Cell type and time point are not known. Sequencing was performed on PBMCs or a T cell subset sorted from them (not recorded which). For the CDR3, the DNA is TGCAGTGCTAGGTCCCCGGGAAGGACGACCCAAGAGACCCAGTACTTC. Amino acid sequence: CSARSPGRTTQETQYF.